Reported below is one T cell receptor beta chain. The sample is drawn from a study of T cell responses to AZD1222 COVID-19 vaccine. Repertoires were generated with immunoSEQ multiplex PCR, while TCRdb's copy carries only in-frame clones and drops some. The repertoire holds 160,000 or so clones, about 87% seen once, with about 4.3% in the top ten. Germline V gene sequence: CDR1 SEHNR, CDR2 FQNEAQ (reference sequence). The CDR3 contains 15 residues. With V trimmed by 4 bases and J by 3 bases, 5 bases remained unmatched. Source: peripheral blood, taken 28 days after the second dose of the MenACWY control vaccine. The sequence derives from an adult who received the MenACWY meningococcal vaccine as a control. V and J are TRBV7-9 and TRBJ1-4; 7 nucleotides align to TRBD1. DNA for the CDR3: TGTGCCAGCAGCTCAGGGGGTGGGGCTAATGAAAAACTGTTTTTT. It is translated as CASSSGGGANEKLFF.